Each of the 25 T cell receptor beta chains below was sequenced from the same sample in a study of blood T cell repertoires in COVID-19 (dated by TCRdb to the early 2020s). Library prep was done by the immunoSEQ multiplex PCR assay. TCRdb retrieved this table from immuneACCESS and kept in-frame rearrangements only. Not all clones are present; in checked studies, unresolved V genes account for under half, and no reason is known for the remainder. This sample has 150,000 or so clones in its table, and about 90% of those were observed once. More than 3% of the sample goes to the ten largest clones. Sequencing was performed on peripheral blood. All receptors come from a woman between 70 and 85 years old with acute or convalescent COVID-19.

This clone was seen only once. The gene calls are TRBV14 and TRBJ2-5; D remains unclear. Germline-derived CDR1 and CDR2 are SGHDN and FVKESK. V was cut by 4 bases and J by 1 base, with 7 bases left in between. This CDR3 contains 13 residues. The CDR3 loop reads CASSLSIQETQYF. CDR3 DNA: TGTGCCAGCAGCCTGAGTATCCAAGAGACCCAGTACTTC.

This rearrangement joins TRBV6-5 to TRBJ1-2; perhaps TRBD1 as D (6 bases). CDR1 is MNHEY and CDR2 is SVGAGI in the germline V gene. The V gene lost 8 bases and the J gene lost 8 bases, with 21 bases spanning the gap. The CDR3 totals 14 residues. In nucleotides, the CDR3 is TGTGCCAGCCGAGGACAGCGGATTGAGCCAGGCTACACCTTC. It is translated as CASRGQRIEPGYTF.

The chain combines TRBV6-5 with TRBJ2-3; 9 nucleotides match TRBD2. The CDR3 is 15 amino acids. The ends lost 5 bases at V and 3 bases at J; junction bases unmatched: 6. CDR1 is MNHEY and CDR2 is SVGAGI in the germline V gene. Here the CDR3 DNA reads TGTGCCAGCAGTCGGAGCGGGAGGAGTACAGATACGCAGTATTTT. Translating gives CASSRSGRSTDTQYF.

The CDR3 sequence is CASSQQGFSQPQHF. CDR3 coding DNA: TGTGCCAGCAGCCAACAGGGGTTCAGCCAGCCCCAGCATTTT. The chain uses TRBV5-6 and TRBJ1-5; 7 nucleotides agree with TRBD1. Germline values: CDR1 SGHDT, CDR2 YYEEEE. This CDR3 spans 14 amino acids. V gave up 4 bases and J gave up 7 bases; unmatched junction bases: 8.

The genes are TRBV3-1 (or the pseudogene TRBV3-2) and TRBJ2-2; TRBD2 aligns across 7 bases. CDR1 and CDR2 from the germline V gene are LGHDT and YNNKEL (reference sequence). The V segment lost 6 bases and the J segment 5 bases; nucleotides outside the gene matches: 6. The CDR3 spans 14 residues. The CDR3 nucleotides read TGTGCCAGCAGGAAGGGACTAACGACCGGGGAGCTGTTTTTT. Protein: CASRKGLTTGELFF.

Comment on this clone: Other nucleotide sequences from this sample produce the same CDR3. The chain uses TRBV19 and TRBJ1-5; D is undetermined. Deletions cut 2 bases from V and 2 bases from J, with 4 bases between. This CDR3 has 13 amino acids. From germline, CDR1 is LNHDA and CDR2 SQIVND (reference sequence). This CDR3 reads CASSIRGNQPQHF. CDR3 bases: TGTGCCAGTAGTATACGAGGCAATCAGCCCCAGCATTTT.

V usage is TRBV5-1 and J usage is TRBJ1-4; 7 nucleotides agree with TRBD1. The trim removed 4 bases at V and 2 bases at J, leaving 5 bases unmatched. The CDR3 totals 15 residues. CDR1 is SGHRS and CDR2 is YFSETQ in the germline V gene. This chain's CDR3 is CASSPMTGTNEKLFF. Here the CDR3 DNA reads TGCGCCAGCAGCCCAATGACAGGGACTAATGAAAAACTGTTTTTT. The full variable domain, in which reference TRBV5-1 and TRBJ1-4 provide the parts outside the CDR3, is KAGVTQTPRYLIKTRGQQVTLSCSPISGHRSVSWYQQTPGQGLQFLFEYFSETQRNKGNFPGRFSGRQFSNSRSEMNVSTLELGDSALYLCASSPMTGTNEKLFFGSGTQLSVL.

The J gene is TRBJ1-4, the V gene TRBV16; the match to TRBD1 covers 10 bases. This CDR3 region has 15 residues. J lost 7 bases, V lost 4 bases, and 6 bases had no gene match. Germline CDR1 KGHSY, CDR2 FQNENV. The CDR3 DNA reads TGTGCCAGCAGCCCGCGACAGGGGGCGCGTGAAAAACTGTTTTTT. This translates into CASSPRQGAREKLFF.

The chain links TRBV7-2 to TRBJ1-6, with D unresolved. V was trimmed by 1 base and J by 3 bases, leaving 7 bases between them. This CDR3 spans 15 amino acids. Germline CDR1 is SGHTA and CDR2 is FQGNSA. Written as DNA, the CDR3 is TGTGCCAGCAGCTTAGACGCAGTCTATAATTCACCCCTCCACTTT. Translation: CASSLDAVYNSPLHF.

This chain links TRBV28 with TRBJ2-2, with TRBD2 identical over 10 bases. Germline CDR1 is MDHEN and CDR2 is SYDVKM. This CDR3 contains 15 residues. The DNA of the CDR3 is TGTGCTTCAGATGCTAGCGGGAGTACCACCGGGGAGCTGTTTTTT. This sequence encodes CASDASGSTTGELFF. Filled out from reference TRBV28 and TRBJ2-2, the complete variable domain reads DVKVTQSSRYLVKRTGEKVFLECVQDMDHENMFWYRQDPGLGLRLIYFSYDVKMKEKGDIPEGYSVSREKKERFSLILESASTNQTSMYLCASDASGSTTGELFFGEGSRLTVL.

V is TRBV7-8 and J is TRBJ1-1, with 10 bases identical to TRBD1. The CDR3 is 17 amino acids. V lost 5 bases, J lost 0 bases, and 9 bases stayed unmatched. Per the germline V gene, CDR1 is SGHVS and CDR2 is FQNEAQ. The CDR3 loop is CASSLRTGGRMNTEAFF. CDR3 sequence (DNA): TGTGCCAGCAGCCTTAGGACAGGGGGGAGAATGAACACTGAAGCTTTCTTT.

CDR3 amino acids: CASDGLFRQGGNQPQHF. The CDR3 region has the DNA TGTGCCAGCGACGGTTTGTTTCGACAGGGGGGCAATCAGCCCCAGCATTTT. J is TRBJ1-5 and V is TRBV2; 9 nucleotides line up with TRBD1. After removal of 8 bases from V and 2 bases from J, the junction contained 13 bases not matched to a gene. CDR3 size: 17 residues. CDR1 and CDR2 (germline): SNHLY, FYNNEI.

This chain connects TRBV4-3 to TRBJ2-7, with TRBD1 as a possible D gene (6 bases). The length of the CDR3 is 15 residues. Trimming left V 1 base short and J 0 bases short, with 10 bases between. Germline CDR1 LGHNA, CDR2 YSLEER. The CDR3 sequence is CASSQGTASSYEQYF. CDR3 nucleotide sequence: TGCGCCAGCAGCCAAGGGACAGCGAGCTCCTACGAGCAGTACTTC.

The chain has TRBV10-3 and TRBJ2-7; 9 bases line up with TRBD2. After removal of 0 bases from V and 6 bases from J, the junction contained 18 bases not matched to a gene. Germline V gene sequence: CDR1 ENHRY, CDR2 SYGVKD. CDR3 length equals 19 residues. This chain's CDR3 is CAISESRGRAGLAGFEQYF. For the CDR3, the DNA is TGTGCCATCAGTGAGTCTAGGGGGCGGGCGGGGCTAGCGGGGTTCGAGCAGTACTTC.

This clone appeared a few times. CDR3 DNA: TGTGCCAGCAGCCAAGACGTCGGGGTAGGTGGCTACACCTTC. It translates to CASSQDVGVGGYTF. This sequence joins TRBV4-2 and TRBJ1-2; D uncertain. Germline CDR1 LGHNA, CDR2 YNFKEQ. Trimming took off 0 bases at V and 7 bases at J, with 12 bases between the two ends. The length of the CDR3 is 14 residues.

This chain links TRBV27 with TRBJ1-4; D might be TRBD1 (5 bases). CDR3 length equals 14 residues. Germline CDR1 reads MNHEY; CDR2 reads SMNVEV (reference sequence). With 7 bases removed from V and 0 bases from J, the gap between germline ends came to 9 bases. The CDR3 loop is CASKEGPTNEKLFF. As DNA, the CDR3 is TGTGCCAGCAAGGAGGGGCCAACTAATGAAAAACTGTTTTTT. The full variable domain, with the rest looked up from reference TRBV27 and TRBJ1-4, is EAQVTQNPRYLITVTGKKLTVTCSQNMNHEYMSWYRQDPGLGLRQIYYSMNVEVTDKGDVPEGYKVSRKEKRNFPLILESPSPNQTSLYFCASKEGPTNEKLFFGSGTQLSVL.

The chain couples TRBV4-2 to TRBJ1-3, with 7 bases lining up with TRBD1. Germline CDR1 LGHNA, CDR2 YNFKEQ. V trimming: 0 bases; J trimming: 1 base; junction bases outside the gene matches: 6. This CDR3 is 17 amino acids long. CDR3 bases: TGTGCCAGCAGCCAAGAGGGCGCAGGGGGATCTGGAAACACCATATATTTT. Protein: CASSQEGAGGSGNTIYF.

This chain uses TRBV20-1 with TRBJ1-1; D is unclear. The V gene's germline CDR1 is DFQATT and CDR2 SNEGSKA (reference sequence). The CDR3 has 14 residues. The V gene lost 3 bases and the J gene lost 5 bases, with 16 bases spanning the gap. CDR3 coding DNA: TGCAGTGCTAGTCGTATCGGGAGATGGACTGAAGCTTTCTTT. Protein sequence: CSASRIGRWTEAFF.

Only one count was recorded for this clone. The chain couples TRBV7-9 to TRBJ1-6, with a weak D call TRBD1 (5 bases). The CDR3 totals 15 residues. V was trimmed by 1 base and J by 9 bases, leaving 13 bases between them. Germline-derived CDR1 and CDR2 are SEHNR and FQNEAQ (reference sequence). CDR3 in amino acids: CASSLVPGVGSPLHF. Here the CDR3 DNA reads TGTGCCAGCAGCTTAGTACCGGGGGTGGGTTCACCCCTCCACTTT.

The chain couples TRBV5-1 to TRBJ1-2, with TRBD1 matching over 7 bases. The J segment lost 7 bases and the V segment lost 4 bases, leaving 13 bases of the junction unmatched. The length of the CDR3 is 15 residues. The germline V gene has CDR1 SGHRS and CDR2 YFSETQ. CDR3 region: CASSPEGNRGRGYTF. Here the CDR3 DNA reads TGCGCCAGCAGCCCAGAGGGGAACAGGGGACGTGGCTACACCTTC.

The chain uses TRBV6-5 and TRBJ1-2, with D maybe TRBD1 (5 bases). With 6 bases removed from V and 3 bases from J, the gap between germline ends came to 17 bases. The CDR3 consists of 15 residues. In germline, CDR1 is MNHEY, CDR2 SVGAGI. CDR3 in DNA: TGTGCCAGCAGAGGGGTATATGGGGTAGACTATGGCTACACCTTC. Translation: CASRGVYGVDYGYTF.

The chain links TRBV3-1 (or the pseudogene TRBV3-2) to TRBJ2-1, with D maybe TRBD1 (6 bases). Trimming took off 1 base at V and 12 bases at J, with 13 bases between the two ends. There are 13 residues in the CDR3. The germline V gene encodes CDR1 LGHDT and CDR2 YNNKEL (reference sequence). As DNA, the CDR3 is TGTGCCAGCAGCCAAGTCAGGGGAGCCCGGCAGTTCTTC. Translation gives CASSQVRGARQFF.

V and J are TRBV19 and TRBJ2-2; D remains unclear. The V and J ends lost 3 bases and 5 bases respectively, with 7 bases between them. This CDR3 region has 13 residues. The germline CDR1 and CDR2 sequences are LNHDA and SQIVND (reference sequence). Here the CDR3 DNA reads TGTGCCAGTAGTATCTCTGAGACCGGGGAGCTGTTTTTT. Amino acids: CASSISETGELFF.

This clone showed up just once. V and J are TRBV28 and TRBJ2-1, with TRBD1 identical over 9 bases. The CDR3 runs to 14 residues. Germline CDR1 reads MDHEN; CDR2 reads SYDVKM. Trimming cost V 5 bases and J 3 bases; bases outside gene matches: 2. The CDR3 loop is CASSTGGLYNEQFF. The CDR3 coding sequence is TGTGCCAGCAGTACAGGGGGCCTCTACAATGAGCAGTTCTTC.

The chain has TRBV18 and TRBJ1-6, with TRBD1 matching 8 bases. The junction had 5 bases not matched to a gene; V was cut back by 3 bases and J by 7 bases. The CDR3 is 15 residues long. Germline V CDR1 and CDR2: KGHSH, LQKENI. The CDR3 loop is CASSPRTGHNSPLHF. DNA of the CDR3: TGTGCCAGCTCACCTCGGACAGGGCACAATTCACCCCTCCACTTT.